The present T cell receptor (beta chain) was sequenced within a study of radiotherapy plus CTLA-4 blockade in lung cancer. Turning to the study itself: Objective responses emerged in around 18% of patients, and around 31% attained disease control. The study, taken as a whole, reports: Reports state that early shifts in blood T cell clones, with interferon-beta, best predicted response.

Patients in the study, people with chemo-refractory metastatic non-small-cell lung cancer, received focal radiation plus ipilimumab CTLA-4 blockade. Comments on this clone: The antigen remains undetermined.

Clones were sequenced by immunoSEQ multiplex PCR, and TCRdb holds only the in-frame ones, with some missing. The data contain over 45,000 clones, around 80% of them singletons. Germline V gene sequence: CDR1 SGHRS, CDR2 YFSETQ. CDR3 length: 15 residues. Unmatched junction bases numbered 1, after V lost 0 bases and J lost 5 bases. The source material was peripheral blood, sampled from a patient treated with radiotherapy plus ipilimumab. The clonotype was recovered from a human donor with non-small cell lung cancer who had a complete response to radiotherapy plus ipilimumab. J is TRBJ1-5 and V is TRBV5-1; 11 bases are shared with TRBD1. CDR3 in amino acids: CASSLGDRGDQPQHF. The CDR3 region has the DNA TGCGCCAGCAGCTTGGGGGACAGGGGGGATCAGCCCCAGCATTTT.